This is a list of T cell receptor beta chains from one sample in a study of blood T cell repertoires in COVID-19. Using immunoSEQ multiplex PCR, the repertoire was profiled, and TCRdb retains in-frame clones only, with some absent. The sample has around 6,100 clones; over 75% are singletons. Sample: peripheral blood. The source is a man older than 75 with active COVID-19. Each CDR3 is given with its conserved first and last residue. D genes are given only for firm matches. The size of a clone is reported for some rows only, either as once, few or many, or as a class for expanded clones.

j_call: TRBJ2-1; d_call: NA; clone_size: NA; v_call: TRBV19; cdr3_nt: TGTGCCAGTATGGGGGCTGGGGTCCCCTACAATGAGCAGTTCTTC; cdr3_aa: CASMGAGVPYNEQFF
j_call: TRBJ1-5; d_call: NA; clone_size: once; v_call: TRBV19; cdr3_nt: TGTGCCAGTAGTATGACCAAGGGGGGGACAATCCCTCAGCCCCAGCATTTT; cdr3_aa: CASSMTKGGTIPQPQHF
j_call: TRBJ1-2; d_call: NA; clone_size: NA; v_call: TRBV19; cdr3_nt: TGTGCCAGTACCACCGACAGGATCGGACTTAATGGCTACACCTTC; cdr3_aa: CASTTDRIGLNGYTF
j_call: TRBJ2-7; d_call: TRBD2; clone_size: NA; v_call: TRBV6-6; cdr3_nt: TGTGCCAGCAGCCTCGGGACTAGCGGGACGAACGAGCAGTACTTC; cdr3_aa: CASSLGTSGTNEQYF
j_call: TRBJ2-2; d_call: NA; clone_size: NA; v_call: TRBV30; cdr3_nt: TGTGCCTGGAGTCCCCGGGTGGGCACCGGGGAGCTGTTTTTT; cdr3_aa: CAWSPRVGTGELFF
j_call: TRBJ2-3; d_call: NA; clone_size: NA; v_call: TRBV5-1; cdr3_nt: TGCGCCAGCAGCCTCAACATGGATACGCAGTATTTT; cdr3_aa: CASSLNMDTQYF
j_call: TRBJ2-2; d_call: NA; clone_size: NA; v_call: TRBV29-1; cdr3_nt: TGCAGCGCCTACTACACCGGGGAGCTGTTTTTT; cdr3_aa: CSAYYTGELFF
j_call: TRBJ2-7; d_call: NA; clone_size: few; v_call: TRBV7-8; cdr3_nt: TGTGCCAGCAGCTTTAAGGGTACGGGATACGAGCAGTACTTC; cdr3_aa: CASSFKGTGYEQYF
j_call: TRBJ2-3; d_call: NA; clone_size: NA; v_call: TRBV5-8; cdr3_nt: TGTGCCAGCAGCTTGGGGTTAGCGAGTTCCACAGATACGCAGTATTTT; cdr3_aa: CASSLGLASSTDTQYF
j_call: TRBJ1-2; d_call: TRBD1; clone_size: NA; v_call: TRBV28; cdr3_nt: TGTGCCAGCAACCTTGGACAGGTTCGACAGTATGGCTACACCTTC; cdr3_aa: CASNLGQVRQYGYTF
j_call: TRBJ2-6; d_call: TRBD1; clone_size: once; v_call: TRBV28; cdr3_nt: TGTGCCAGCAGCCTCCGGGACAGGGGGGCCAACGTCCTGACTTTC; cdr3_aa: CASSLRDRGANVLTF
j_call: TRBJ2-5; d_call: TRBD1; clone_size: NA; v_call: TRBV6-2/TRBV6-3; cdr3_nt: TGTGCCAGCAGTGAGGGCCTGGCAGGGGGCTATAGACGAGAGACCCAGTACTTC; cdr3_aa: CASSEGLAGGYRRETQYF
j_call: TRBJ2-3; d_call: TRBD1; clone_size: NA; v_call: TRBV28; cdr3_nt: TGTGCCAGCAGTTTACCGACAGGGGGCACAGATACGCAGTATTTT; cdr3_aa: CASSLPTGGTDTQYF
j_call: TRBJ1-5; d_call: NA; clone_size: NA; v_call: TRBV30; cdr3_nt: TGTGCCTGGAGTAGAGGAGGGGCCTTCGATCAGCCCCAGCATTTT; cdr3_aa: CAWSRGGAFDQPQHF
j_call: TRBJ2-1; d_call: TRBD2; clone_size: NA; v_call: TRBV5-1; cdr3_nt: TGCGCCAGCAGAGAGCTAGCGGGGGGCAATGAGCAGTTCTTC; cdr3_aa: CASRELAGGNEQFF
j_call: TRBJ1-4; d_call: NA; clone_size: few; v_call: TRBV18; cdr3_nt: TGTGCCAGCTCACCGCACCAAATTGGCGCGGGGCCTAATGAAAAACTGTTTTTT; cdr3_aa: CASSPHQIGAGPNEKLFF
j_call: TRBJ1-3; d_call: TRBD1; clone_size: few; v_call: TRBV19; cdr3_nt: TGTGCCAGCATACAGGGGTCTGGAAACACCATATATTTT; cdr3_aa: CASIQGSGNTIYF